Detailed here is one TCR beta chain. Purification of the CD8+ and CD4+ T cells relied on negative isolation, and TEMRA cells underwent FACS enrichment. This record belongs to a study of CD8 T cells in Susac syndrome. Germline V gene data show CDR1 as SEHNR and CDR2 as FQNEAQ (reference sequence). This CDR3 spans 16 amino acids. V lost 5 bases to trimming and J lost 4 bases, with 21 bases between them. RNA, at about 0.45 to 1 ug, was reverse transcribed with random hexamers. From the immunoSEQ multiplex PCR reads, TCRdb called clonotypes with MiXCR, one entry per CDR3 protein. In the table there are over 100,000 distinct CDR3 sequences, around 93% of which are singletons.

The sequenced sample was CD8+ T cells from PBMCs. J is TRBJ2-7 and V is TRBV7-9; D gene unclear. This TCR derives from a human donor in good health. As DNA, the CDR3 is TGTGCCAGCAGCCCTAGGACGCCCCTCGCTGTGTACGAGCAGTACTTC. Protein sequence: CASSPRTPLAVYEQYF.